Presented here are 3 T cell receptor beta chains from one specimen sequenced in a study of T cell repertoires in ileal Crohn's disease. Measured with immunoSEQ multiplex PCR; TCRdb has only the in-frame clones, and not every one. Of roughly 29,000 clones listed, around 80% are singletons. Sequenced sample: ileal tissue. The receptors were gathered from an adult with Crohn's disease.

This clone was detected a few times. The chain couples TRBV19 to TRBJ2-1; the match to TRBD2 covers 9 bases. This CDR3 is built from 13 residues. The junction had 3 bases not matched to a gene; V was cut back by 8 bases and J by 4 bases. Germline CDR1 and CDR2: LNHDA and SQIVND (reference sequence). Written as DNA, the CDR3 is TGTGCCAGTGGAGGACTAGCGTACAATGAGCAGTTCTTC. Translation gives CASGGLAYNEQFF.

In its sample, this clone was seen once. Within the sample, other DNA sequences also encode this same CDR3. CDR3 bases: TGTGCCAGCAGCGGTAACGTTAACTATGGCTACACCTTC. Translating gives CASSGNVNYGYTF. This sequence joins TRBV6-6 and TRBJ1-2; no reliable D call. V was pared by 6 bases and J by 1 base, with 9 bases between. Germline-derived CDR1 and CDR2 are MNHNY and SVGAGI (reference sequence). The CDR3 covers 13 residues.

J is TRBJ2-7 and V is TRBV18; no definite D call. Trimming stripped 3 bases from V and 0 bases from J, with 12 bases between. The CDR3 sequence is 15 residues long. Per germline, CDR1 KGHSH and CDR2 LQKENI. The CDR3 DNA reads TGTGCCAGCTCACCCTTACAGCTGAGCTCCTACGAGCAGTACTTC. Amino acids: CASSPLQLSSYEQYF.